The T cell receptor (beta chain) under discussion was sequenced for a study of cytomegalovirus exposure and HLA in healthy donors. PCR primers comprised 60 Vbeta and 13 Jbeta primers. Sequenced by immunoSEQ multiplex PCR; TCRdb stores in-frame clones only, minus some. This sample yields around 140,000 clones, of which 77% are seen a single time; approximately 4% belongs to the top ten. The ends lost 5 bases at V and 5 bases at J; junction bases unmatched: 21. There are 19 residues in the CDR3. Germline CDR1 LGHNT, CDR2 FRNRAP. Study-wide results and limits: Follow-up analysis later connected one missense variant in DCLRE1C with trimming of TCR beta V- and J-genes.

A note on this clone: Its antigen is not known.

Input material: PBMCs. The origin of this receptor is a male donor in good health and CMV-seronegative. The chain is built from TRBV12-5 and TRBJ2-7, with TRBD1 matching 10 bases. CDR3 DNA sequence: TGTGCTAGTGGTCGAAGACCCCTTCTTGACTGGACAGGGGGGGACGAGCAGTACTTC. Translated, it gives CASGRRPLLDWTGGDEQYF.